Sequencing of this T cell receptor (beta chain) was carried out in a study of cytomegalovirus exposure and HLA in healthy donors. Study-wide results and caveats: The authors reported that TCR beta sequences could predict HLA-A and HLA-B alleles. These predictions were accurate for most subjects in the first cohort.

Both 60 Vbeta primers and 13 Jbeta primers went into the PCR. The assay was immunoSEQ multiplex PCR, and TCRdb's table has in-frame clones only and misses some. Of around 200,000 clones listed, just over 75% are singletons. Points on this clone: The antigen is undetermined.

The clonotype comes from a woman aged 30 to 39 in good health and CMV-seropositive. Material: PBMCs.

The chain's CDR3 is CASSQTNSNQPQHF. The CDR3 DNA follows: TGTGCCAGCAGTCAGACAAATAGCAATCAGCCCCAGCATTTT. This chain links TRBV6-5 with TRBJ1-5; D is undetermined. This CDR3 has 14 amino acids. Germline CDR1 MNHEY, CDR2 SVGAGI. The ends were cut back, 5 bases at V and 0 bases at J, with 8 bases in the middle.